This paragraph covers one TCR beta chain sequence. Its antigen is unknown. Produced via immunoSEQ multiplex PCR; TCRdb's table is partial and in-frame only. The top ten hold 5.5% of the sample, which has over 150,000 clones, almost 90% seen once. This sample was taken from a study of T cell responses to AZD1222 COVID-19 vaccine. About the research overall: The study pooled second doses at about 4 or about 12 weeks.

Study conclusions and caveats: Across the whole spike, CD4 TCRs peaked at regions 160-218 and 743-854.

Germline V gene data show CDR1 as LNHNV and CDR2 as YYDKDF (reference sequence). This CDR3 comprises 14 residues. The ends lost 3 bases at V and 3 bases at J; junction bases unmatched: 1. This specimen consisted of peripheral blood, obtained on day 0 of AZD1222 vaccination. V is TRBV15 and J is TRBJ2-7; 11 nucleotides agree with TRBD1. The source of this sequence is an adult in good health. CDR3 residues: CATSRDRGHYEQYF. The DNA for the CDR3 is TGTGCCACCAGCAGGGACAGGGGGCACTACGAGCAGTACTTC.